These T cell receptor beta chains were read from a single sample in a study of shared clonotypes between healthy human individuals. Method: immunoSEQ multiplex PCR; TCRdb's copy keeps in-frame clones and lacks some. This table holds about 510,000 clones, roughly 78% found once. The sample consisted of PBMCs. All receptors come from a woman aged 40-49 years in good health. Some clones in this sample may be carry-over from other donors' samples. Both conserved end residues are part of each CDR3. A D gene is named only where the DNA matches it firmly. Expanded clones get a size class; other rows say once, few or many, or leave the size out.

clone_size	v_call	j_call	d_call	cdr3_nt	cdr3_aa
.	TRBV5-4	TRBJ2-1	.	TGTGCCAGCAGCTTGGATGGGACACCACCTTCCAACAATGAGCAGTTCTTC	CASSLDGTPPSNNEQFF
many	TRBV4-2	TRBJ2-7	.	TGTGCCAGCAGCCAAGATCGAGGAGCGCCCTCCTACGAGCAGTACTTC	CASSQDRGAPSYEQYF
.	TRBV9	TRBJ1-3	.	TGTGCCAGCAGCCTGACAAGCGGGGGAAACACCATATATTTT	CASSLTSGGNTIYF
.	TRBV27	TRBJ2-1	.	TGTGCCAGCAGTTTGGCCGGGGTTCAGGAGCAGTTCTTC	CASSLAGVQEQFF
.	TRBV28	TRBJ2-1	.	TGTGCCAGCAGTTTATGGGAAGTGGGAATTCAGCAGTTCTTC	CASSLWEVGIQQFF
.	TRBV11-2	TRBJ2-7	.	TGTGCCAGCAGCGTCCCAGGAGCGTCGGTGTACGAGCAGTACTTC	CASSVPGASVYEQYF
.	TRBV10-3	TRBJ2-5	TRBD1	TGTGCCATCAGTGTCACCCTCGGACGTACAGGGGAGGAGACCCAGTACTTC	CAISVTLGRTGEETQYF
.	TRBV4-1	TRBJ2-3	TRBD2	TGCGCCAGCAGCCAAGATGGGGGGGGAAGGACAGATACGCAGTATTTT	CASSQDGGGRTDTQYF
few	TRBV6-6	TRBJ2-3	TRBD2	TGTGCCAGCAGAACTAGCGGGAGGACAGATACGCAGTATTTT	CASRTSGRTDTQYF
few	TRBV28	TRBJ1-1	.	TGTGCCAGCAGTCCTCGACGGGGACGAAGGAACACTGAAGCTTTCTTT	CASSPRRGRRNTEAFF
.	TRBV28	TRBJ2-1	.	TGTGCCAGCAGTTTAGAGAGTAGCTCCTACAATGAGCAGTTCTTC	CASSLESSSYNEQFF
.	TRBV5-6	TRBJ2-7	.	TGTGCCAGCAGCTTGTGGCAGGATGGATACGAGCAGTACTTC	CASSLWQDGYEQYF
.	TRBV28	TRBJ2-3	TRBD2	TGTGCCAGCAGTTGGGGGGGTACAGATACGCAGTATTTT	CASSWGGTDTQYF
.	TRBV5-1	TRBJ2-1	.	TGCGCCAGCAGCAAAGACCAGGGTTACAATGAGCAGTTCTTC	CASSKDQGYNEQFF
.	TRBV10-3	TRBJ2-1	TRBD2	TGTGCCATCAGTGGGTCTGAATTAGCGGGCGGAGGTGAGCAGTTCTTC	CAISGSELAGGGEQFF
many	TRBV5-1	TRBJ2-3	.	TGCGCCAGCAGCACTCAACAGGGAGGCCAGGCCACAGATACGCAGTATTTT	CASSTQQGGQATDTQYF